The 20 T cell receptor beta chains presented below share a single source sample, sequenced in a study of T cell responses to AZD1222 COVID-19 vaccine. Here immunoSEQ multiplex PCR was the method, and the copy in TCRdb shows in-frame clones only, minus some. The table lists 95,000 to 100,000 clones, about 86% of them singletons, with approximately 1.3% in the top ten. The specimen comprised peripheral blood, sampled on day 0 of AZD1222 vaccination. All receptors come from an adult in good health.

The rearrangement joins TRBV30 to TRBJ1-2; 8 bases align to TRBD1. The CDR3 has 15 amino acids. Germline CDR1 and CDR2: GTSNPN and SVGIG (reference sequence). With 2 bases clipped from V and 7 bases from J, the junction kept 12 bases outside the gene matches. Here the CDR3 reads CAWSLGTGSVFGYTF. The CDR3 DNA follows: TGTGCCTGGAGTTTGGGGACAGGTTCTGTATTTGGCTACACCTTC.

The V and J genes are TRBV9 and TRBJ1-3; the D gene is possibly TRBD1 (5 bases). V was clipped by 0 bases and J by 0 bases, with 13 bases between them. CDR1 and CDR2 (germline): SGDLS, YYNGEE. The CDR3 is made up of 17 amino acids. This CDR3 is CASSVEGPMSSGNTIYF. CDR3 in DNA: TGTGCCAGCAGCGTAGAGGGGCCGATGAGCTCTGGAAACACCATATATTTT. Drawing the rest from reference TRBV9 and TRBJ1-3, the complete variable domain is DSGVTQTPKHLITATGQRVTLRCSPRSGDLSVYWYQQSLDQGLQFLIQYYNGEERAKGNILERFSAQQFPDLHSELNLSSLELGDSALYFCASSVEGPMSSGNTIYFGEGSWLTVV.

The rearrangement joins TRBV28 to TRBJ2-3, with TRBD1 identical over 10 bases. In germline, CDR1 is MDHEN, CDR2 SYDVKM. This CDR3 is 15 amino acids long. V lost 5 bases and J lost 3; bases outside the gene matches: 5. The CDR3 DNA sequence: TGTGCCAGCAGTAAAAGGACAGGGGGTACAGATACGCAGTATTTT. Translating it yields CASSKRTGGTDTQYF. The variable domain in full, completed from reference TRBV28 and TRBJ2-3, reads DVKVTQSSRYLVKRTGEKVFLECVQDMDHENMFWYRQDPGLGLRLIYFSYDVKMKEKGDIPEGYSVSREKKERFSLILESASTNQTSMYLCASSKRTGGTDTQYFGPGTRLTVL.

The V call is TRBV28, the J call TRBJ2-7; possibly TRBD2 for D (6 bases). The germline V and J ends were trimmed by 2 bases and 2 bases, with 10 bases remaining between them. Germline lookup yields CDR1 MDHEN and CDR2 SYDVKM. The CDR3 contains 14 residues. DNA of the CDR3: TGTGCCAGCAGTTTAGGGGGGAGAACCTACGAGCAGTACTTC. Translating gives CASSLGGRTYEQYF.

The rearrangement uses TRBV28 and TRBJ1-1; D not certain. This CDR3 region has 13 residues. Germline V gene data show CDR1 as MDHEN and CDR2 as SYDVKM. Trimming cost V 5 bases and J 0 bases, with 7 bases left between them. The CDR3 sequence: CASSTPMNTEAFF. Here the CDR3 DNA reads TGTGCCAGCAGTACCCCCATGAACACTGAAGCTTTCTTT.

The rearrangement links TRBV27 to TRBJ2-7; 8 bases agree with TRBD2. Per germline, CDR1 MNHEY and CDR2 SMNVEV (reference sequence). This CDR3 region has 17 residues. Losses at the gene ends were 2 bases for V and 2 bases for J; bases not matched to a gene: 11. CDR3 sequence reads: CASSLAPSGSRAYEQYF. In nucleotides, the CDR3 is TGTGCCAGCAGTTTAGCCCCCAGCGGGAGTAGGGCCTACGAGCAGTACTTC.

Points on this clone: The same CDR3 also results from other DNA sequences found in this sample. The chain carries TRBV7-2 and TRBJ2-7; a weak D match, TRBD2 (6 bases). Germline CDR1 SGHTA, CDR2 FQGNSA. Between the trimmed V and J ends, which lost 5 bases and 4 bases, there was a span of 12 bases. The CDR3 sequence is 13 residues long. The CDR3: CASSLGLAYEQYF. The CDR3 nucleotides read TGTGCCAGCAGCCTGGGGCTAGCGTACGAGCAGTACTTC.

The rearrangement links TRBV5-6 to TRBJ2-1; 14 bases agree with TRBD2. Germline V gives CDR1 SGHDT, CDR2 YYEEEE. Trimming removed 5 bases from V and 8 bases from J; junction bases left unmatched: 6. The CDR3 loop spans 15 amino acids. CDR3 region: CASRRLAGGPDEQFF. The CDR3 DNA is TGTGCCAGCAGACGACTAGCGGGAGGGCCCGATGAGCAGTTCTTC.

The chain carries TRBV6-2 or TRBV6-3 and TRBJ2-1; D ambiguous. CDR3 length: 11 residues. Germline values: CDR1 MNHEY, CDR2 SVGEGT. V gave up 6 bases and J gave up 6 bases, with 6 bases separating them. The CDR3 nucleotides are TGTGCCAGCAGCCAGTTCAATGAGCAGTTCTTC. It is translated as CASSQFNEQFF.

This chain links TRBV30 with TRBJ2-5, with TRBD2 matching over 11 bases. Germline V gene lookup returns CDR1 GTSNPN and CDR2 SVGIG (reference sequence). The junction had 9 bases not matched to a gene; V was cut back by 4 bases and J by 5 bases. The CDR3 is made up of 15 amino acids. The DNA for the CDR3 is TGTGCCTGGACAACTACTAGCGGGAGACAGGAGACCCAGTACTTC. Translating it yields CAWTTTSGRQETQYF.

The CDR3 loop reads CASSPSTGDEKLFF. In nucleotides, the CDR3 is TGTGCCAGCTCACCCTCGACAGGTGATGAAAAACTGTTTTTT. The gene calls are TRBV18 and TRBJ1-4; D may be TRBD1 (6 bases). The V end was cut by 3 bases, the J end by 6 bases, with 11 bases between. The CDR3 has 14 amino acids. Germline CDR1 and CDR2: KGHSH and LQKENI.

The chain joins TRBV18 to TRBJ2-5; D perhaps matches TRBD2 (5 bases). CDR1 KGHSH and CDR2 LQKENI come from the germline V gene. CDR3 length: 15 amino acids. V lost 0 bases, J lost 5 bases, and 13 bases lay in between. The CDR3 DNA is TGTGCCAGCTCACCACCGATAGGGAGTGCGGAGACCCAGTACTTC. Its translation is CASSPPIGSAETQYF.

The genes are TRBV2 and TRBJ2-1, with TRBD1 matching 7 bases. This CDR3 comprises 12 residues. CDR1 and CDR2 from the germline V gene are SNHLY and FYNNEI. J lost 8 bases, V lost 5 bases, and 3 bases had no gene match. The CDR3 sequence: CASSKQGYEQFF. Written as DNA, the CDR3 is TGTGCCAGCAGTAAACAGGGGTATGAGCAGTTCTTC.

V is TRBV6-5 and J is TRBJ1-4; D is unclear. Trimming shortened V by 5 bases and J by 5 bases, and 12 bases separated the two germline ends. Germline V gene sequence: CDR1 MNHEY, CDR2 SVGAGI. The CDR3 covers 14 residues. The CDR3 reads CASSPRGGNEKLFF. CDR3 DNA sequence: TGTGCCAGCAGTCCTCGGGGAGGGAATGAAAAACTGTTTTTT.

The CDR3 DNA is TGTGCCAGCAGAACCTCTGGAAACACCATATATTTT. Residues: CASRTSGNTIYF. The chain combines TRBV6-5 with TRBJ1-3; D gene unclear. Germline assignment: CDR1 MNHEY and CDR2 SVGAGI. The CDR3 loop spans 12 amino acids. V was clipped by 6 bases and J by 0 bases, with 3 bases between them.

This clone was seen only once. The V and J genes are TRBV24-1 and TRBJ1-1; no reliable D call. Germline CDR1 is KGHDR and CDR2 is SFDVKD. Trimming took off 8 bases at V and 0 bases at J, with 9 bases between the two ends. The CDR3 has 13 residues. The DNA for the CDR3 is TGTGCCACCAAGGACCGAATGAACACTGAAGCTTTCTTT. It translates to CATKDRMNTEAFF.

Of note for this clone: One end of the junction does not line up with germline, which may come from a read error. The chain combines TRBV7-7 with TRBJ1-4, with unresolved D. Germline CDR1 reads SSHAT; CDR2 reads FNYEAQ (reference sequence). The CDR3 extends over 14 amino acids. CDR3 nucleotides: TGTGCTAGCAGCCCCTCGGGAGCTAATGAAAAACTGTTTTTT. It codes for CASSPSGANEKLFF.

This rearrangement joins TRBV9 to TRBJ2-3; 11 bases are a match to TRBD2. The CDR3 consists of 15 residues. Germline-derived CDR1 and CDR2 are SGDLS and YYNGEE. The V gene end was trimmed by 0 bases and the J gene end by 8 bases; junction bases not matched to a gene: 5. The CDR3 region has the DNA TGTGCCAGCAGCGTAGTAGCGGGAGGGCCAGGTACGCAGTATTTT. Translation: CASSVVAGGPGTQYF.

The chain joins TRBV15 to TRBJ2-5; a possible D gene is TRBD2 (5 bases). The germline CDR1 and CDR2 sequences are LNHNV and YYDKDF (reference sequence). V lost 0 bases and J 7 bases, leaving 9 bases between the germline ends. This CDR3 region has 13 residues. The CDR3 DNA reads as TGTGCCACCAGCAGAGATCGACGGGGGACCCAGTACTTC. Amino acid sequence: CATSRDRRGTQYF.

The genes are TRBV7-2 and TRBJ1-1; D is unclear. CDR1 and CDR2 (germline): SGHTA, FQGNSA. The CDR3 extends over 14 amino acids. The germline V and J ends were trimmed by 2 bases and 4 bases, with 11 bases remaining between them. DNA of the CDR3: TGTGCCAGCAGCTTAAATCGGGGATCCACTGAAGCTTTCTTT. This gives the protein CASSLNRGSTEAFF.